The 5 T cell receptor beta chains listed next were all sequenced from one sample in a study of blood T cell repertoires in COVID-19. Clones were read by immunoSEQ multiplex PCR, and TCRdb kept only the in-frame ones, dropping some. The data hold fewer than 130,000 clones, with 82% observed a single time. The material sequenced was peripheral blood. These receptor sequences come from a woman aged 55-70 years with acute or convalescent COVID-19.

There are a few counts of this clone. The CDR3 loop reads CASSLRGGQGAETQYF. The CDR3 region has the DNA TGTGCCAGCAGCTTGAGGGGGGGACAAGGCGCAGAGACCCAGTACTTC. This chain links TRBV5-4 with TRBJ2-5; D is possibly TRBD2 (7 bases). Germline values: CDR1 SGHNT, CDR2 YYREEE (reference sequence). The V gene lost 1 base and the J gene lost 4 bases, with 17 bases spanning the gap. The CDR3 sequence is 16 residues long.

V and J are TRBV18 and TRBJ2-7; 7 bases fit TRBD1. CDR3 size: 13 residues. Germline trimming cut 4 bases from V and 12 bases from J; bases unmatched to any gene: 12. Looked up from germline, CDR1 is KGHSH and CDR2 is LQKENI. CDR3 protein: CASSRDRVSVRYF. The CDR3 coding sequence is TGTGCCAGCTCACGAGACAGGGTTTCGGTTCGGTACTTC.

The V call is TRBV5-4, the J call TRBJ2-7, with D possibly being TRBD1 (6 bases). The CDR3 runs to 14 residues. Trimming cost V 3 bases and J 2 bases, with 12 bases left between them. Germline V gene lookup returns CDR1 SGHNT and CDR2 YYREEE (reference sequence). Here the CDR3 DNA reads TGTGCCAGCAGCTACCGACAGGCTCCCTACGAGCAGTACTTC. Its translation: CASSYRQAPYEQYF.

On this clone itself: Its ends do not fully match the called genes, so a read error is possible. The chain joins TRBV5-5 to TRBJ2-7; D may be TRBD2 (6 bases). Germline CDR1 and CDR2: SGHKS and YYEKEE (reference sequence). The CDR3 covers 12 residues. This CDR3 reads CASSLALQGGVF. CDR3 DNA sequence: TGTGCCAGCAGCTTGGCCCTGCAGGGAGGAGTCTTC.

V and J are TRBV7-9 and TRBJ1-4; D not resolved. The germline V gene has CDR1 SEHNR and CDR2 FQNEAQ (reference sequence). The CDR3 covers 14 residues. V was clipped by 5 bases and J by 1 base, with 8 bases between them. The CDR3 coding sequence is TGTGCCAGCAGCGGAGGTGAAACTAATGAAAAACTGTTTTTT. It translates to CASSGGETNEKLFF.